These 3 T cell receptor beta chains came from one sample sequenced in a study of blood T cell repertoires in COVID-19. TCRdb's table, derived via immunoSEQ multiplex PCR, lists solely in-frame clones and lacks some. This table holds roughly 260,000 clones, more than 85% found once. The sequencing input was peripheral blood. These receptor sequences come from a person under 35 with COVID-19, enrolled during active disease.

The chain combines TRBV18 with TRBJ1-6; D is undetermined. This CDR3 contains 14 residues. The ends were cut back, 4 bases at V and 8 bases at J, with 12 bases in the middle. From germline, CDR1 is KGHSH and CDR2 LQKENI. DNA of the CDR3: TGTGCCAGCTCACGTGGTCAGGTCGATTCACCCCTCCACTTT. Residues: CASSRGQVDSPLHF.

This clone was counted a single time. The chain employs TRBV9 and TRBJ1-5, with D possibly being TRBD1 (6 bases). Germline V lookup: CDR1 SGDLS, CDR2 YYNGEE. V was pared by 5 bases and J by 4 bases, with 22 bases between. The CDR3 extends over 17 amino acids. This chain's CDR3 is CASSPGGQAGINQPQHF. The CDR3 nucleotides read TGTGCCAGCAGTCCTGGGGGCCAGGCAGGGATAAATCAGCCCCAGCATTTT.

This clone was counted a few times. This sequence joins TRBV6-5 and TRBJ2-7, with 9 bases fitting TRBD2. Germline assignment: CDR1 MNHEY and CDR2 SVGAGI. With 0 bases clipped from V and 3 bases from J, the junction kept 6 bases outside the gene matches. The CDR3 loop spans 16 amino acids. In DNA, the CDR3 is TGTGCCAGCAGTTACTCGAATAGCGGGAGAAGCTACGAGCAGTACTTC. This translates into CASSYSNSGRSYEQYF.